These T cell receptor beta chains were read from a single sample in a study of spatial heterogeneity in lung cancer. TCRdb fed the 5' RACE reads into MiXCR, producing one record per CDR3 protein. Among approximately 14,000 distinct CDR3 sequences listed, about a tenth were seen once. Sequenced material: PBMCs, taken at surgery. These receptors all come from a female donor with early-stage non-small cell lung cancer. CDR3s include the opening cysteine and the closing phenylalanine or tryptophan. D genes are given only for firm matches. Clone sizes are given selectively: once, few, many, or a class where the clone is expanded.

d_gene,abundance,j_gene,v_gene,CDR3nt,CDR3aa
-,few,TRBJ1-2,TRBV2,TGTGCCAGCAGTGAGGGGGACGGCTACACCTTC,CASSEGDGYTF
-,many,TRBJ2-1,TRBV14,TGTGCCAGCAGCCAAGATCGGCGGCTCTTC,CASSQDRRLF
-,many,TRBJ2-1,TRBV6-5,TGTGCCAGCAGCTCCGGACCCCGCCGCAAAGGGTTCTTC,CASSSGPRRKGFF
TRBD1,many,TRBJ1-1,TRBV9,TGTGCCAGCAGCGTAGGGAACAGGGGGCGCGACACTGAAGCTTTCTTT,CASSVGNRGRDTEAFF
TRBD1,few,TRBJ1-4,TRBV3-1,TGTGCCAGCAGCGCCCCGACAGGGGACTTAGAAAAACTGTTTTTT,CASSAPTGDLEKLFF
TRBD1,-,TRBJ2-3,TRBV5-6,TGTGCCAGCAGCATCTACAGGGGTCCTAGCACAGATACGCAGTATTTT,CASSIYRGPSTDTQYF
-,many,TRBJ2-3,TRBV4-2,TGTGCCAGCAGCCGGTTTAGCGGATCCACAGATACGCAGTATTTT,CASSRFSGSTDTQYF
-,few,TRBJ2-1,TRBV10-3,TGTGCCATCAGTGAGTCGAAGGCGAACAATGAGCAGTTCTTC,CAISESKANNEQFF
TRBD1,few,TRBJ1-5,TRBV12-3/TRBV12-4,TGTGCCAGCAGACTAGGGACAGGGGAAGTCAATCAGCCCCAGCATTTT,CASRLGTGEVNQPQHF
-,many,TRBJ1-1,TRBV29-1,TGCAGCGTAGACCTCTGGGGCACTGAAGCTTTCTTT,CSVDLWGTEAFF
-,many,TRBJ2-1,TRBV27,TGTGCCAGCCGGCCAGGGAACTACAATGAGCAGTTCTTC,CASRPGNYNEQFF
-,many,TRBJ1-1,TRBV18,TGTGCCAGCTCCCAGCCGGGGACTCAGAAAGCTTTCTTT,CASSQPGTQKAFF
-,medium-sized,TRBJ2-2,TRBV29-1,TGCAGCGTCTTGGCTGGGGCGGGGTCGAACACCGGGGAGCTGTTTTTT,CSVLAGAGSNTGELFF
-,-,TRBJ2-7,TRBV6-1,TGTGCCAGCAGTGAATTTACCAGCTTGGGGGAGCAGTACTTC,CASSEFTSLGEQYF
TRBD1,many,TRBJ2-3,TRBV7-9,TGTGCCAGCAGCTTCCGGGACAGAAACACAGATACGCAGTATTTT,CASSFRDRNTDTQYF
TRBD1,many,TRBJ1-3,TRBV30,TGTGCCTGGAGCCGGGACAGCGGCTCTGGAAACACCATATATTTT,CAWSRDSGSGNTIYF
-,many,TRBJ2-3,TRBV11-3,TGTGCCAGCAGCTTAGAGAGGCTAGCCTTGGGTCTGACAGATACGCAGTATTTT,CASSLERLALGLTDTQYF
-,many,TRBJ1-1,TRBV25-1,TGTGCCAGCAGTCGTCGGGACAATGAAGCTTTCTTT,CASSRRDNEAFF
TRBD1,few,TRBJ1-3,TRBV20-1,TGCAGTGCTCCTAGAGGGAAGGGGGCAGATGGAAACACCATATATTTT,CSAPRGKGADGNTIYF
-,many,TRBJ2-3,TRBV24-1,TGTGCCACCAGTGATCCAGGACTGCCCGCCCAGTTATTT,CATSDPGLPAQLF
TRBD2,many,TRBJ2-7,TRBV27,TGTGCCAGCAGTTCGACGACCCCCGGGGGGGGACCTACTTCCCGCCCCGACTACGAGCAGTACTTC,CASSSTTPGGGPTSRPDYEQYF
-,many,TRBJ1-1,TRBV6-2/TRBV6-3,TGTGCCAGCAGGGGCGGACTGACGAAAGCTTTCTTT,CASRGGLTKAFF
-,many,TRBJ2-2,TRBV12-3/TRBV12-4,TGTGCCAGCTCCATCTGGCGGACGGCCCTGTTTTTT,CASSIWRTALFF
-,many,TRBJ1-5,TRBV23-1,TGCGCCAGCAGTCCCGAAGTGGGGTATTGGGATCAGCCCCAGCATTTT,CASSPEVGYWDQPQHF
-,many,TRBJ2-3,TRBV7-2,TGTGCCAGCAGCTCGAGTCCGCCAGATACGCAGTATTTT,CASSSSPPDTQYF
-,many,TRBJ1-2,TRBV12-3/TRBV12-4,TGTGCCACCTCACATGCCGGGTATCATGGCTACACCTTC,CATSHAGYHGYTF
TRBD1,many,TRBJ2-2,TRBV12-3/TRBV12-4,TGTGCCAGCAGAAAAGGACAGGGGGTCACCGGGGAGCTGTTTTTT,CASRKGQGVTGELFF
TRBD1,many,TRBJ1-6,TRBV5-1,TGCGCCAGCAGCCGAGGACAGGGTGGCGCATCACCCCTCCACTTT,CASSRGQGGASPLHF
-,many,TRBJ2-7,TRBV3-1,TGTGCCAGCAGCCAAGAGGAGGAGATGAACTTC,CASSQEEEMNF
TRBD2,few,TRBJ2-7,TRBV12-3/TRBV12-4,TGTGCCAGCAGTCCAGGGACTAGCGGGGGGGCTTACGAGCAGTACTTC,CASSPGTSGGAYEQYF
-,medium-sized,TRBJ2-6,TRBV7-6,TGTGCCAGCAGCGCACCAAGCTCTGGGGCCAACGTCCTGACTTTC,CASSAPSSGANVLTF
-,few,TRBJ2-1,TRBV19,TGTGCCAGTAGTATCCCCGGGAGCAATGAGCAGTTCTTC,CASSIPGSNEQFF
-,-,TRBJ1-6,TRBV27,TGTGCCAGCAGTTTCACGGGGGATAATTCACCCCTCCACTTT,CASSFTGDNSPLHF
TRBD2,many,TRBJ2-3,TRBV11-3,TGTGCCAGCAGCTTTAGCGGGGGGGCCACAGATACGCAGTATTTT,CASSFSGGATDTQYF
-,-,TRBJ2-5,TRBV6-2/TRBV6-3,TGTGCCAGCAGTTTTCCCACCGCGGGCGGAGAGACCCAGTACTTC,CASSFPTAGGETQYF
TRBD2,many,TRBJ2-1,TRBV27,TGTGCCAGCAGTCCGCGGGGTAGCGGGGTCGATGAGCAGTTCTTC,CASSPRGSGVDEQFF
-,many,TRBJ1-1,TRBV24-1,TGTGCCACCAGTGATTTGCCGCGGGCCTTTTACTTT,CATSDLPRAFYF
-,many,TRBJ2-7,TRBV19,TGTGCCAGTAGTATGTCCGGCAGCGATTCCTACGAGCAGTACTTC,CASSMSGSDSYEQYF
-,many,TRBJ2-5,TRBV3-1,TGTGCCAGCAGCCAAGGCTTGGAGACCCAGTACTTC,CASSQGLETQYF
-,many,TRBJ2-1,TRBV24-1,TGTGCCACCAGTGATCTGCATCGGAATGAGCAGTTCTTC,CATSDLHRNEQFF
TRBD1,many,TRBJ2-7,TRBV15,TGTGCCACCAGCAGGGGACAGGGAGTGCAGTACTTC,CATSRGQGVQYF
-,few,TRBJ1-1,TRBV2,TGTGCCAGCAGGGGGGACCCGCTTTCGAACACTGAAGCTTTCTTT,CASRGDPLSNTEAFF
-,many,TRBJ1-1,TRBV6-2/TRBV6-3,TGTGCCAGCAGTCATACAGGGAGGGCTGAAGCTTTCTTT,CASSHTGRAEAFF